This T cell receptor delta chain came from a study of γδ T cells in repeated Plasmodium falciparum infection. TCRdb called clones anew from the multiplex PCR reads with CATT. Here the sample spans tens of thousands of delta-chain clones, 1.7% being singletons. The junction had 30 bases not matched to a gene; V was cut back by 1 base and J by 5 bases. The CDR3 is made up of 23 amino acids. CDR1 is TSWWSYY and CDR2 is QGS in the germline V gene. Flow sorting of PBMC yielded separate Vgamma9/Vdelta2+ and Vdelta2-negative gammadelta T cell populations for bulk repertoire analysis. This clone was detected ten times or more.

The source is a pool of human donors (malaria-infected and uninfected, not separated). The rearrangement links TRDV1 to TRDJ1, with 8 bases fitting TRDD3. Sequencing used gamma-delta T cells from blood. The CDR3 region is CALGEPSNPLRGIRNWWSDKLIF. The CDR3, as DNA: TGTGCTCTTGGGGAACCCTCCAATCCCCTACGAGGGATACGCAACTGGTGGTCTGATAAACTCATCTTT.